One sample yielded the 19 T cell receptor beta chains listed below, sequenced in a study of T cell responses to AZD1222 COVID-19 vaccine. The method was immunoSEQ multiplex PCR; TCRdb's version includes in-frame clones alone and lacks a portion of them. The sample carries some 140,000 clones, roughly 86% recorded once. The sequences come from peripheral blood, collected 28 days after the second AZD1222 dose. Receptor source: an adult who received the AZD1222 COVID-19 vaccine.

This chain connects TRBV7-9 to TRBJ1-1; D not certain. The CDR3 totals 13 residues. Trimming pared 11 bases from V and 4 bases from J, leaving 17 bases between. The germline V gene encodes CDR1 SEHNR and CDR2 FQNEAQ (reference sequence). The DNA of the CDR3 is TGTGCCGTAGCGGGAGACCGAGCCACTGAAGCTTTCTTT. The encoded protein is CAVAGDRATEAFF.

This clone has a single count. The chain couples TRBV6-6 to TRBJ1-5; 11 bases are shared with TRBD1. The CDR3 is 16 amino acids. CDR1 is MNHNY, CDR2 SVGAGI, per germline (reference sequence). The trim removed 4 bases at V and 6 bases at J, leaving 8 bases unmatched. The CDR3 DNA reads TGTGCCAGCAGTTCCTCGGGACAGGGGGAGCGTCAGCCCCAGCATTTT. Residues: CASSSSGQGERQPQHF.

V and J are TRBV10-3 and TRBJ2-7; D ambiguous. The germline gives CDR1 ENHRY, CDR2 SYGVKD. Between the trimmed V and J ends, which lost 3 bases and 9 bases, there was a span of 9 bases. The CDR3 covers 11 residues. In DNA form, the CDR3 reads TGTGCCATCAGTGACCCCCCTGGGCAGTACTTC. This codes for CAISDPPGQYF.

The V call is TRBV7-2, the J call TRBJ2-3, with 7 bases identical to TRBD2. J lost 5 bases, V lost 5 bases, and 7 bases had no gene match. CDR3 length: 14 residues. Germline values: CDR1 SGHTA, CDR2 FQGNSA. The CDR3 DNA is TGTGCCAGCAGCACAAGACTAGCAGGAGATACGCAGTATTTT. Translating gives CASSTRLAGDTQYF.

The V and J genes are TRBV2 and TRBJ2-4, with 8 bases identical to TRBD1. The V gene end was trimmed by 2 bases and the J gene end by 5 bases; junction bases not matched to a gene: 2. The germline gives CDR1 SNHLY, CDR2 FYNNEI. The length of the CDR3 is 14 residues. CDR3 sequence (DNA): TGTGCCAGCAGTGAAAGGACAGGGCAAAACATTCAGTACTTC. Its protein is CASSERTGQNIQYF.

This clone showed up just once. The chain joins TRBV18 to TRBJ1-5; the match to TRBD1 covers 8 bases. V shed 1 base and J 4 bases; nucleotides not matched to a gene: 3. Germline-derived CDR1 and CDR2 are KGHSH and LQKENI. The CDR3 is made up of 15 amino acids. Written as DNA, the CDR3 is TGTGCCAGCTCACCACTCCAGGGGGCAAATCAGCCCCAGCATTTT. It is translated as CASSPLQGANQPQHF.

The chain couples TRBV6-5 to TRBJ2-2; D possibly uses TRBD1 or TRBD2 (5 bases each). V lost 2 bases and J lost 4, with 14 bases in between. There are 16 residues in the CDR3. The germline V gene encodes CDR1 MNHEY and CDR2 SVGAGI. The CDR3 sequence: CASSYGGARATGELFF. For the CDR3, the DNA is TGTGCCAGCAGTTACGGTGGGGCGCGGGCCACCGGGGAGCTGTTTTTT.

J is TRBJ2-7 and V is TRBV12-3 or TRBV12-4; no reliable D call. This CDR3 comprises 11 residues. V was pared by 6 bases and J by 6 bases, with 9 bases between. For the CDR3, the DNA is TGTGCCAGCAGAGCCCCGACCGAGCAGTACTTC. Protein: CASRAPTEQYF.

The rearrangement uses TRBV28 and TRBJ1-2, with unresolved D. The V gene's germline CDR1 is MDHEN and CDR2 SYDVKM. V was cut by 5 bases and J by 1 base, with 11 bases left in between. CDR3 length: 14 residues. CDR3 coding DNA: TGTGCCAGCAGTCAAACGCAGATTAACTATGGCTACACCTTC. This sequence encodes CASSQTQINYGYTF.

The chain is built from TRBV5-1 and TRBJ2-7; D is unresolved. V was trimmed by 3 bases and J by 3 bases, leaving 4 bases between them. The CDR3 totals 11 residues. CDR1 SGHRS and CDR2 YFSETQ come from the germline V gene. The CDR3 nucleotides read TGCGCCAGCAGCTCAAACTACGAGCAGTACTTC. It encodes CASSSNYEQYF.

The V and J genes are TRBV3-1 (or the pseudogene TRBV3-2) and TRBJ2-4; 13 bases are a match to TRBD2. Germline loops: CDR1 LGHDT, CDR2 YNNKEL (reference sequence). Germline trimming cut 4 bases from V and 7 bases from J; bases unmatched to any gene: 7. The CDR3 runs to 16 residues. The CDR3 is CASSPGLAGAGNIQYF. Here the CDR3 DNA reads TGTGCCAGCAGCCCAGGACTAGCGGGAGCTGGGAACATTCAGTACTTC.

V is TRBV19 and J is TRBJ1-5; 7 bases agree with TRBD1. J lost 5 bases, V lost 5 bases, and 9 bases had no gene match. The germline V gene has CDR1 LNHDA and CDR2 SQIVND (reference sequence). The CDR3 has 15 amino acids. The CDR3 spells CASSVLTGNYQPQHF. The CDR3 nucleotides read TGTGCCAGTAGTGTCCTGACAGGGAATTATCAGCCCCAGCATTTT. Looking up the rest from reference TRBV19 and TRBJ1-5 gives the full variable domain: DGGITQSPKYLFRKEGQNVTLSCEQNLNHDAMYWYRQDPGQGLRLIYYSQIVNDFQKGDIAEGYSVSREKKESFPLTVTSAQKNPTAFYLCASSVLTGNYQPQHFGDGTRLSIL.

DNA of the CDR3: TGTGCCAGCAGCTTACGGAGGTCGAACACCGGGGAGCTGTTTTTT. Its protein product is CASSLRRSNTGELFF. The chain combines TRBV7-9 with TRBJ2-2, with D possibly matching TRBD2 (5 bases). Germline V CDR1 and CDR2: SEHNR, FQNEAQ (reference sequence). With 2 bases removed from V and 0 bases from J, the gap between germline ends came to 7 bases. This CDR3 is built from 15 residues.

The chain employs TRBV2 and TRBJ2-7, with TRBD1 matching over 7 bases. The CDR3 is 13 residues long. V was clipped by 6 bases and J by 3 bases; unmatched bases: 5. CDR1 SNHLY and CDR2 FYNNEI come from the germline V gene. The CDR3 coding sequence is TGTGCCAGCAGACGCCAGGGGGTCTACGAGCAGTACTTC. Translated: CASRRQGVYEQYF.

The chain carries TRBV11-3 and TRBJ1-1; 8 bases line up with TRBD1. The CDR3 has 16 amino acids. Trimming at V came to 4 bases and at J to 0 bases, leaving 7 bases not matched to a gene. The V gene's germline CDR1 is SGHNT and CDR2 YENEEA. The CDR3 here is CASSSKGQGLNTEAFF. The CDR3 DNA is TGTGCCAGCAGCTCCAAAGGACAGGGCTTGAACACTGAAGCTTTCTTT.

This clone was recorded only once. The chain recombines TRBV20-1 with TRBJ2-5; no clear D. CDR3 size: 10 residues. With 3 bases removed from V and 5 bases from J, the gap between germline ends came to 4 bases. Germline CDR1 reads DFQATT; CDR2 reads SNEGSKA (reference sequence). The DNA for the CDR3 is TGCAGTGCTAGTTCTGAGACCCAGTACTTC. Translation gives CSASSETQYF.

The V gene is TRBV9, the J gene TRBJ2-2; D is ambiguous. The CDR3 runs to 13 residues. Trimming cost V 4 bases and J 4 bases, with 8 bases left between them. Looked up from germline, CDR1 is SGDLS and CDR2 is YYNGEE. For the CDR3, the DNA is TGTGCCAGCAGCCCCCGTACCACCGGGGAGCTGTTTTTT. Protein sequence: CASSPRTTGELFF.

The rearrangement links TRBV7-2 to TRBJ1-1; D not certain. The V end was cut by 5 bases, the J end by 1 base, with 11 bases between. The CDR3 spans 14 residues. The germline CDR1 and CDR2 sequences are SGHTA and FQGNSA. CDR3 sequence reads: CASSPSGGNTEAFF. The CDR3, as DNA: TGTGCCAGCAGCCCTAGCGGCGGGAACACTGAAGCTTTCTTT. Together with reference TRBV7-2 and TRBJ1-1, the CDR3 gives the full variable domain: GAGVSQSPSNKVTEKGKDVELRCDPISGHTALYWYRQSLGQGLEFLIYFQGNSAPDKSGLPSDRFSAERTGGSVSTLTIQRTQQEDSAVYLCASSPSGGNTEAFFGQGTRLTVV.

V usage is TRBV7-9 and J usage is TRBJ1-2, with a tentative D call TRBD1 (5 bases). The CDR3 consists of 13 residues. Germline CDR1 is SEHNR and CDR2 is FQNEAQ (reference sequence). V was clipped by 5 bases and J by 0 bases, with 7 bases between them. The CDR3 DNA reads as TGTGCCAGCAGCATAGGGGCTAACTATGGCTACACCTTC. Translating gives CASSIGANYGYTF.